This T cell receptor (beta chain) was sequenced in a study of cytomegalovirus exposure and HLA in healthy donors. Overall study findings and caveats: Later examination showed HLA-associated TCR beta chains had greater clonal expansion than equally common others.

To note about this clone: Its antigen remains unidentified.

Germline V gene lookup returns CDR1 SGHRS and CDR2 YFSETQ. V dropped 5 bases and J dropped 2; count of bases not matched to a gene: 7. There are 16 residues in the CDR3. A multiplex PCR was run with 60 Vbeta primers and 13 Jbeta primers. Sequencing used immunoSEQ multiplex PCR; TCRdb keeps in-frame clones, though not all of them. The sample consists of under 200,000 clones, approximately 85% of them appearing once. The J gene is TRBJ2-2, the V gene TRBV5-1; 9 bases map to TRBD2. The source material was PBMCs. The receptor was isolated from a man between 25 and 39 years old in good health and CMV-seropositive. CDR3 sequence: CASRERAGGNTGELFF. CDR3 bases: TGCGCCAGCAGGGAAAGAGCGGGAGGTAACACCGGGGAGCTGTTTTTT.